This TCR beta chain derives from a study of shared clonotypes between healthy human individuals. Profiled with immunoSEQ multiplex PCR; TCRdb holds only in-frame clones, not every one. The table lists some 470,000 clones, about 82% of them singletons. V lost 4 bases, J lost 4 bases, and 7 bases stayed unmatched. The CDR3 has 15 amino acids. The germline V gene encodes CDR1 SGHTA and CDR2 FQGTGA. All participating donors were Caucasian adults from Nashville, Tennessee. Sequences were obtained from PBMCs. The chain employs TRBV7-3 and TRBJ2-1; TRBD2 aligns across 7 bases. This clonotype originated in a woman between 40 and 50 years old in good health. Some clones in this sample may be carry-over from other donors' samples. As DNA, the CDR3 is TGTGCCAGCAGCTACGGACTAGGGCCTTACAATGAGCAGTTCTTC. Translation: CASSYGLGPYNEQFF.